The rows below give T cell receptor beta chains drawn from one sample of a study of T cell responses to AZD1222 COVID-19 vaccine. Profiled with immunoSEQ multiplex PCR; TCRdb holds only in-frame clones, not every one. The sample holds 150,000 to 200,000 clones; about 90% are singletons and the top ten take approximately 6.3%. The sample in question was peripheral blood, obtained 28 days after the second AZD1222 dose. These receptors all stem from an adult who received the AZD1222 COVID-19 vaccine. Each CDR3 is given with its conserved first and last residue. Fields, in order: clone size, V gene, J gene, D gene, CDR3 protein, CDR3 DNA. D genes are given only for firm matches. Only some rows state a clone size, as once, few, many or a class for expanded clones.

>NA|TRBV2|TRBJ2-5|NA
CASSEITSEETQYF
TGTGCCAGCAGTGAAATTACTTCGGAAGAGACCCAGTACTTC
>NA|TRBV10-2|TRBJ2-3|NA
CASSEDSRAPGLGGTDTQYF
TGCGCCAGCAGTGAAGACAGCCGAGCTCCCGGGCTGGGGGGCACAGATACGCAGTATTTT
>NA|TRBV3-1/TRBV3-2|TRBJ1-4|NA
CASSQETSVRKLFF
TGTGCCAGCAGCCAAGAAACTTCGGTTCGGAAACTGTTTTTT
>once|TRBV5-1|TRBJ2-1|NA
CASSFQGEYNEQFF
TGCGCCAGCAGCTTCCAAGGCGAATACAATGAGCAGTTCTTC
>NA|TRBV4-2|TRBJ1-1|NA
CASSQSGVGKAFF
TGTGCCAGCAGTCAGTCAGGGGTGGGAAAAGCTTTCTTT
>NA|TRBV28|TRBJ1-4|NA
CASSLRLQTGTMNEKLFF
TGTGCCAGCAGTTTACGGCTACAAACCGGGACAATGAATGAAAAACTGTTTTTT
>NA|TRBV11-2|TRBJ1-5|NA
CASSLDLGGAQPQHF
TGTGCCAGCAGCTTAGACCTAGGGGGGGCCCAGCCCCAGCATTTT
>NA|TRBV20-1|TRBJ2-1|NA
CSARVQGGQFF
TGCAGTGCTAGAGTACAAGGGGGGCAGTTCTTC
>once|TRBV5-4|TRBJ1-6|TRBD1
CASSTGQGRGNSPLHF
TGTGCCAGCAGCACGGGACAGGGGAGAGGCAATTCACCCCTCCACTTT
>NA|TRBV2|TRBJ1-6|TRBD1
CASKSQGGDSPLHF
TGTGCCAGCAAATCCCAGGGGGGGGATTCACCCCTCCACTTT
>NA|TRBV10-3|TRBJ1-4|TRBD1
CAISEGTGAEKLFF
TGTGCCATCAGTGAGGGGACAGGGGCTGAAAAACTGTTTTTT
>NA|TRBV6-5|TRBJ1-3|TRBD1
CASTRRGAGNTIYF
TGTGCCAGCACACGCAGGGGGGCCGGAAACACCATATATTTT
>NA|TRBV7-9|TRBJ2-2|NA
CASTGETYTGELFF
TGTGCCAGCACCGGGGAGACTTACACCGGGGAGCTGTTTTTT
>NA|TRBV11-2|TRBJ2-3|TRBD2
CASSKTVAGGDTQYF
TGTGCCAGCAGTAAAACGGTCGCGGGAGGAGATACGCAGTATTTT
>NA|TRBV5-5|TRBJ2-7|TRBD1
CASSLGPGQSYEQYF
TGTGCCAGCAGCTTGGGACCGGGACAGTCCTACGAGCAGTACTTC
>NA|TRBV29-1|TRBJ2-2|NA
CSVSRQAPNTGELFF
TGCAGCGTTTCGAGACAGGCCCCCAACACCGGGGAGCTGTTTTTT
>NA|TRBV18|TRBJ2-3|TRBD1
CASSLGTGISTDTQYF
TGTGCCAGCTCCCTCGGGACAGGGATAAGCACAGATACGCAGTATTTT
>once|TRBV19|TRBJ1-1|NA
CASSISAGNTEAFF
TGTGCCAGTAGTATATCGGCGGGGAACACTGAAGCTTTCTTT
>few|TRBV10-3|TRBJ2-2|TRBD2
CATKPSGGLNTGELFF
TGTGCCACCAAACCCTCGGGGGGTCTGAACACCGGGGAGCTGTTTTTT
>NA|TRBV6-5|TRBJ2-7|TRBD1
CASSYPQGATYEQYF
TGTGCCAGCAGTTACCCCCAGGGGGCGACCTACGAGCAGTACTTC
>NA|TRBV5-4|TRBJ2-1|NA
CASSPDSTYNEQFF
TGTGCCAGCAGCCCCGACAGTACCTACAATGAGCAGTTCTTC
>NA|TRBV19|TRBJ2-7|NA
CASSIGPGRSYEQYF
TGTGCCAGTAGTATAGGGCCAGGGCGCTCCTACGAGCAGTACTTC
>NA|TRBV2|TRBJ1-5|TRBD1
CASVGQGLGNQPQHF
TGTGCCAGCGTAGGACAGGGGCTAGGCAATCAGCCCCAGCATTTT
>NA|TRBV30|TRBJ2-3|NA
CAWSKSSTDTQYF
TGTGCCTGGAGTAAGTCTAGCACAGATACGCAGTATTTT
>NA|TRBV4-2|TRBJ1-6|NA
CASSQDNSPLHF
TGTGCCAGCAGCCAAGATAATTCACCCCTCCACTTT
>once|TRBV21-1|TRBJ2-6|NA
CASSKGQVRSGANVLTF
TGTGCCAGCAGCAAAGGACAGGTCCGCTCTGGGGCCAACGTCCTGACTTTC
>NA|TRBV2|TRBJ2-7|NA
CASKGGADYEQYF
TGTGCCAGCAAGGGAGGCGCAGACTACGAGCAGTACTTC
>NA|TRBV19|TRBJ2-1|TRBD2
CASSPDGLAGGLYNEQFF
TGTGCCAGTAGTCCCGATGGACTAGCGGGAGGGCTCTACAATGAGCAGTTCTTC
>NA|TRBV11-2|TRBJ1-6|NA
CASSLTGFENSPLHF
TGTGCCAGCAGCTTAACAGGGTTTGAGAATTCACCCCTCCACTTT
>once|TRBV3-1/TRBV3-2|TRBJ2-5|TRBD1
CASSQPRATTGVETQYF
TGTGCCAGCAGCCAACCCCGGGCCACAACAGGGGTAGAGACCCAGTACTTC
>few|TRBV14|TRBJ2-7|NA
CASSQENEQYF
TGTGCCAGCAGCCAAGAGAACGAGCAGTACTTC
>NA|TRBV30|TRBJ1-5|NA
CAWSAGSNQPQHF
TGTGCCTGGAGTGCAGGGAGCAATCAGCCCCAGCATTTT
>NA|TRBV28|TRBJ1-5|NA
CASSRGAGGYSNQPQHF
TGTGCCAGCAGTCGAGGCGCGGGGGGCTATAGCAATCAGCCCCAGCATTTT
>NA|TRBV9|TRBJ2-3|TRBD2
CASSWLAGGPEGGDTQYF
TGTGCCAGCAGCTGGCTAGCGGGAGGTCCCGAAGGGGGAGATACGCAGTATTTT
>NA|TRBV2|TRBJ2-1|TRBD2
CASSREVAQFF
TGTGCCAGCAGTCGGGAGGTCGCGCAGTTCTTC
>NA|TRBV28|TRBJ1-3|NA
CASRVAGNTIYF
TGTGCCAGCAGGGTTGCTGGAAACACCATATATTTT
>NA|TRBV18|TRBJ2-7|TRBD2
CASSPLKTSGTTPGEQYF
TGTGCCAGCTCACCGCTGAAAACTAGCGGGACGACCCCTGGAGAGCAGTACTTC
>NA|TRBV3-1/TRBV3-2|TRBJ2-7|NA
CASSQDTGRREQYF
TGTGCCAGCAGCCAAGACACAGGGCGGCGCGAGCAGTACTTC
>NA|TRBV7-9|TRBJ2-1|TRBD2
CASSLAVLAGGHNEQFF
TGTGCCAGCAGCTTAGCCGTACTAGCGGGAGGTCACAATGAGCAGTTCTTC
>once|TRBV27|TRBJ1-2|TRBD1
CASSPIPDRGQTTNYGYTF
TGTGCCAGCAGTCCCATCCCAGACAGGGGGCAAACTACTAACTATGGCTACACCTTC